This passage covers 6 T cell receptor beta chains from one sample sequenced in a study of neoadjuvant nivolumab and ipilimumab in lung cancer. The table came from immunoSEQ multiplex PCR; TCRdb's copy has only in-frame clones and leaves some out. Of about 7,300 clones listed, more than 80% are singletons. The sample was tumor tissue, taken after neoadjuvant nivolumab, alone or with ipilimumab, at or shortly before surgery. These receptors came from an adult with non-small cell lung cancer.

The chain employs TRBV11-2 and TRBJ2-7; no definite D call. CDR1 SGHAT and CDR2 FQNNGV come from the germline V gene. Trimming removed 5 bases at V and 2 bases at J, with 7 bases between. CDR3 length: 12 residues. The DNA for the CDR3 is TGTGCCAGCAGCCCCCGGCCCTACGAGCAGTACTTC. Protein sequence: CASSPRPYEQYF.

This clone was found once. The rearrangement links TRBV27 to TRBJ2-7, with D possibly matching TRBD2 (7 bases). Trimming took off 6 bases at V and 1 base at J, with 19 bases between the two ends. The CDR3 extends over 16 amino acids. Germline V gives CDR1 MNHEY, CDR2 SMNVEV (reference sequence). This CDR3 is CASSITQGGGSYEQYF. In DNA form, the CDR3 reads TGTGCCAGCAGCATAACTCAGGGAGGGGGTTCCTACGAGCAGTACTTC.

CDR3 amino acids: CASSDTGQGGNTEAFF. The DNA for the CDR3 is TGCGCCAGCAGCGATACCGGACAGGGTGGAAACACTGAAGCTTTCTTT. The chain is built from TRBV5-1 and TRBJ1-1; 8 positions agree with TRBD1. V lost 4 bases, J lost 2 bases, and 10 bases stayed unmatched. CDR3 size: 16 residues. CDR1 and CDR2 from the germline V gene are SGHRS and YFSETQ.

This clone showed up just once. The chain couples TRBV27 to TRBJ2-7, with 8 bases fitting TRBD2. CDR1 MNHEY and CDR2 SMNVEV come from the germline V gene (reference sequence). V was clipped by 3 bases and J by 3 bases; unmatched bases: 13. The CDR3 is 17 residues long. Here the CDR3 reads CASSFSTSGVENYEQYF. Here the CDR3 DNA reads TGTGCCAGCAGTTTTAGTACTAGCGGTGTTGAGAACTACGAGCAGTACTTC.

This clone was counted only a few times. The chain links TRBV5-5 to TRBJ1-2; D not certain. CDR1 SGHKS and CDR2 YYEKEE come from the germline V gene (reference sequence). The CDR3 consists of 15 residues. The ends were cut back, 4 bases at V and 0 bases at J, with 13 bases in the middle. CDR3 sequence reads: CASSPQTLANYGYTF. The CDR3 DNA follows: TGTGCCAGCAGCCCCCAGACCTTAGCTAACTATGGCTACACCTTC.

V usage is TRBV2 and J usage is TRBJ2-1, with 7 bases that match TRBD1. Germline values: CDR1 SNHLY, CDR2 FYNNEI. V trimming: 5 bases; J trimming: 6 bases; junction bases outside the gene matches: 7. The CDR3 has 14 residues. CDR3 amino acids: CASSISQGVNEQFF. CDR3 nucleotides: TGTGCCAGCAGTATTAGCCAGGGGGTCAATGAGCAGTTCTTC.